The clone carrying this TCR beta chain was found many times. Its target is not known. This sample is drawn from a study of CD8 T cells in ankylosing spondylitis. Overall study results and limits: Ankylosing spondylitis blood appeared to carry a characteristic TCR beta motif of several highly homologous variants. Certain motif variants had earlier been reported in reactive arthritis synovial fluid and blood.

Each TCR beta library was made by quantitative 5'-RACE that incorporated molecular barcodes. TCRdb processed the 5' RACE reads anew with MiXCR; each CDR3 protein has one entry. Here the sample spans about 39,000 distinct CDR3 sequences, roughly 3.1% being singletons. Input material: blood, either unsorted or a sorted T cell fraction (not recorded which). The receptor was isolated from a male donor with ankylosing spondylitis or in good health (not recorded which).

DNA of the CDR3: TGTGCCAGCAGCGTAGGGGACAGGGGTTACACTGAAGCTTTCTTT. This sequence encodes CASSVGDRGYTEAFF. This chain joins TRBV9 and TRBJ1-1, with 10 bases fitting TRBD1. The CDR3 covers 15 residues. The germline V gene has CDR1 SGDLS and CDR2 YYNGEE. With V trimmed by 0 bases and J by 3 bases, 2 bases remained unmatched.